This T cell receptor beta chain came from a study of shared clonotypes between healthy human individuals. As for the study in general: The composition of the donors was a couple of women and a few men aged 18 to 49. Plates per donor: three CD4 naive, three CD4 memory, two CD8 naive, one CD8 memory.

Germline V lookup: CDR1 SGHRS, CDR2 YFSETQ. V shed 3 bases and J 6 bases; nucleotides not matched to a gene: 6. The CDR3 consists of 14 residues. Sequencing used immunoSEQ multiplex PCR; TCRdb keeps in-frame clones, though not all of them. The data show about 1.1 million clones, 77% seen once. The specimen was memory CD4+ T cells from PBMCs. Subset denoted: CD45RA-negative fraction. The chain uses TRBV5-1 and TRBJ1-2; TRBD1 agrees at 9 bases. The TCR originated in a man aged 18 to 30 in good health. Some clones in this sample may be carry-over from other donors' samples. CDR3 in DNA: TGCGCCAGCAGCTCACAGGGGGCAAGTGATGGCTACACCTTC. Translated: CASSSQGASDGYTF.